These 17 T cell receptor beta chains were all obtained from the same sample, sequenced in a study of blood T cell repertoires in COVID-19. Repertoires were generated with immunoSEQ multiplex PCR, while TCRdb's copy carries only in-frame clones and drops some. The sample records 60,000 or so clones, around 90% being singletons. The sample consisted of peripheral blood. Source of these receptors: a human donor with active COVID-19. The donor label of this sample is uncertain.

The chain couples TRBV7-2 to TRBJ2-5; TRBD1 aligns across 7 bases. Germline loops: CDR1 SGHTA, CDR2 FQGNSA. This CDR3 region has 15 residues. Trimming at V came to 0 bases and at J to 5 bases, leaving 6 bases not matched to a gene. This CDR3 is CASSLALGGAETQYF. DNA for the CDR3: TGTGCCAGCAGCTTAGCGCTAGGGGGCGCGGAGACCCAGTACTTC.

The chain joins TRBV7-3 to TRBJ2-6, with D possibly matching TRBD2 (5 bases). V was clipped by 2 bases and J by 0 bases, with 11 bases between them. Germline V gives CDR1 SGHTA, CDR2 FQGTGA. The CDR3 contains 17 residues. The CDR3: CASSLLGLISGANVLTF. CDR3 DNA: TGTGCCAGCAGCTTATTAGGACTGATCTCTGGGGCCAACGTCCTGACTTTC.

This clone was seen a single time. V usage is TRBV28 and J usage is TRBJ1-1; TRBD1 matches at 9 bases. CDR1 and CDR2 from the germline V gene are MDHEN and SYDVKM. With 6 bases clipped from V and 0 bases from J, the junction kept 17 bases outside the gene matches. The CDR3 runs to 19 residues. The CDR3 here is CASRLRDRVAGTMNTEAFF. In DNA, the CDR3 is TGTGCCAGCAGACTCCGGGACAGGGTTGCGGGGACCATGAACACTGAAGCTTTCTTT. Variable domain in full (rest from reference TRBV28 and TRBJ1-1): DVKVTQSSRYLVKRTGEKVFLECVQDMDHENMFWYRQDPGLGLRLIYFSYDVKMKEKGDIPEGYSVSREKKERFSLILESASTNQTSMYLCASRLRDRVAGTMNTEAFFGQGTRLTVV.

The CDR3 is CASSDEYYGYTF. Here the CDR3 DNA reads TGTGCCAGCAGTGATGAGTATTATGGCTACACCTTC. The chain uses TRBV7-2 and TRBJ1-2; D is uncertain. V lost 6 bases, J lost 5 bases, and 10 bases lay in between. Germline CDR1 SGHTA, CDR2 FQGNSA. This CDR3 has 12 amino acids.

The chain is built from TRBV27 and TRBJ2-7, with 8 positions matching TRBD2. In germline, CDR1 is MNHEY, CDR2 SMNVEV (reference sequence). The CDR3 length is 10 residues. J was trimmed by 9 bases and V by 6 bases; bases with no gene match: 1. CDR3: CASSLAGQYF. In DNA, the CDR3 is TGTGCCAGCAGCCTAGCGGGGCAGTACTTC.

This rearrangement joins TRBV7-6 to TRBJ2-2; 7 nucleotides agree with TRBD2. The CDR3 sequence is 16 residues long. CDR1 is SGHVS, CDR2 FNYEAQ, per germline. J lost 0 bases, V lost 1 base, and 2 bases had no gene match. The CDR3 DNA reads as TGTGCCAGCAGCTTAGGAGCGGGAACGAACACCGGGGAGCTGTTTTTT. Encoded protein: CASSLGAGTNTGELFF.

This clone turned up a few times. The genes are TRBV14 and TRBJ2-3; a possible D gene is TRBD1 (5 bases). Germline assignment: CDR1 SGHDN and CDR2 FVKESK. This CDR3 has 14 amino acids. Trimming cost V 4 bases and J 5 bases, with 13 bases left between them. Written as DNA, the CDR3 is TGTGCCAGCAGCCCCCCGGGCCAGGGAGATACGCAGTATTTT. This sequence encodes CASSPPGQGDTQYF.

This clone was found once. This chain uses TRBV9 with TRBJ2-5; 14 bases fit TRBD2. J lost 5 bases, V lost 4 bases, and 7 bases had no gene match. Germline V gene sequence: CDR1 SGDLS, CDR2 YYNGEE. This CDR3 has 16 residues. The CDR3 DNA is TGTGCCAGCAGCCCGGGGACTAGCGGGAGTATGGAGACCCAGTACTTC. This gives the protein CASSPGTSGSMETQYF.

The CDR3 DNA follows: TGTGCCAGCAGCTCGACTAGCGGGGAGACCCAGTACTTC. It yields the protein CASSSTSGETQYF. The rearrangement links TRBV7-9 to TRBJ2-5, with TRBD2 identical over 10 bases. Germline V gives CDR1 SEHNR, CDR2 FQNEAQ (reference sequence). J gave up 5 bases and V 4 bases, and 1 base lay outside the gene matches. CDR3 length equals 13 residues. Variable domain in full (rest from reference TRBV7-9 and TRBJ2-5): DTGVSQNPRHKITKRGQNVTFRCDPISEHNRLYWYRQTLGQGPEFLTYFQNEAQLEKSRLLSDRFSAERPKGSFSTLEIQRTEQGDSAMYLCASSSTSGETQYFGPGTRLLVL.

This clone has only one observation. The rearrangement joins TRBV5-1 to TRBJ2-7; 10 bases map to TRBD1. The CDR3 loop spans 16 amino acids. J gave up 7 bases and V 2 bases, and 12 bases lay outside the gene matches. Germline V CDR1 and CDR2: SGHRS, YFSETQ. The CDR3 loop reads CASSLGPGQGFGEQYF. CDR3 DNA: TGCGCCAGCAGCTTAGGACCGGGACAGGGGTTTGGGGAGCAGTACTTC. The entire variable domain, with the rest obtained from reference TRBV5-1 and TRBJ2-7, is as follows: KAGVTQTPRYLIKTRGQQVTLSCSPISGHRSVSWYQQTPGQGLQFLFEYFSETQRNKGNFPGRFSGRQFSNSRSEMNVSTLELGDSALYLCASSLGPGQGFGEQYFGPGTRLTVT.

The gene calls are TRBV24-1 and TRBJ2-1; TRBD1 aligns across 7 bases. Germline V gene lookup returns CDR1 KGHDR and CDR2 SFDVKD. Trimming cost V 3 bases and J 6 bases; bases outside gene matches: 7. This CDR3 has 15 residues. CDR3 protein: CATSDVNRDSNEQFF. For the CDR3, the DNA is TGTGCCACCAGTGATGTCAACCGGGACAGCAATGAGCAGTTCTTC.

The CDR3 nucleotides read TGCAGCGTTGGGTGGGGGGGGCGTAGAGATACGCAGTATTTT. Translation: CSVGWGGRRDTQYF. This chain links TRBV29-1 with TRBJ2-3; TRBD2 is a possible D gene (7 bases). Per germline, CDR1 SQVTM and CDR2 ANQGSEA. This CDR3 is built from 14 residues. Trimming removed 4 bases from V and 5 bases from J, with 16 bases in between.

CDR3 in DNA: TGTGCCAGCAGCTTAAACGCACTGAACACCGGGGAGCTGTTTTTT. Translation: CASSLNALNTGELFF. The V and J genes are TRBV7-3 and TRBJ2-2; unclear D gene. CDR3 length: 15 amino acids. V was pared by 1 base and J by 1 base, with 7 bases between. Germline assignment: CDR1 SGHTA and CDR2 FQGTGA.

V usage is TRBV28 and J usage is TRBJ1-1; TRBD1 aligns across 7 bases. Unmatched junction bases numbered 6, after V lost 7 bases and J lost 4 bases. The CDR3 sequence is 13 residues long. Germline V CDR1 and CDR2: MDHEN, SYDVKM. Here the CDR3 DNA reads TGTGCCAGCACCCTGACAGGGTCCACTGAAGCTTTCTTT. Its protein product is CASTLTGSTEAFF.

The chain combines TRBV21-1 with TRBJ2-7; the table gives TRBD1 as D, unverified against the DNA. TRBV21-1 is a known pseudogene. This CDR3 spans 18 amino acids. The CDR3, as DNA: TGTGCCAGCAGCGCCCAGGAAGGTAGGACAGAGCCCCCCTACGAGCAGTACTTC. It codes for CASSAQEGRTEPPYEQYF.

CDR3 bases: TGTGCCAGCAGTCTGACCCCCTTGGCGGACTATGGCTACACCTTC. Amino acid sequence: CASSLTPLADYGYTF. The V and J genes are TRBV27 and TRBJ1-2, with no clear D. Germline lookup yields CDR1 MNHEY and CDR2 SMNVEV (reference sequence). The V gene lost 5 bases and the J gene lost 3 bases, with 16 bases spanning the gap. This CDR3 spans 15 amino acids.

The V gene is TRBV5-1, the J gene TRBJ2-7; TRBD1 aligns across 8 bases. Germline V gives CDR1 SGHRS, CDR2 YFSETQ. The CDR3 spans 16 residues. Trimming removed 2 bases from V and 7 bases from J; junction bases left unmatched: 14. In nucleotides, the CDR3 is TGCGCCAGCAGCTTCCAAACAGGGGGTCAGGGAGGTGAGCAGTACTTC. Translation gives CASSFQTGGQGGEQYF.